Presented here are 19 T cell receptor beta chains from one specimen sequenced in a study of blood T cell repertoires in COVID-19. Sequenced by immunoSEQ multiplex PCR; TCRdb stores in-frame clones only, minus some. Of about 370,000 clones listed, 70% to 90% are singletons. The sequenced material came from peripheral blood. These receptor sequences come from a woman aged 30 to 39 with COVID-19, enrolled during active disease.

This chain connects TRBV28 to TRBJ2-5; TRBD2 matches at 8 bases. V was pared by 1 base and J by 6 bases, with 7 bases of the junction left unmatched. Germline V lookup: CDR1 MDHEN, CDR2 SYDVKM. The CDR3 loop spans 15 amino acids. The CDR3 here is CASSLLPSGGKTQYF. The CDR3 bases are TGTGCCAGCAGTTTATTGCCCAGCGGGGGAAAGACCCAGTACTTC. The entire variable domain, with the rest obtained from reference TRBV28 and TRBJ2-5, is as follows: DVKVTQSSRYLVKRTGEKVFLECVQDMDHENMFWYRQDPGLGLRLIYFSYDVKMKEKGDIPEGYSVSREKKERFSLILESASTNQTSMYLCASSLLPSGGKTQYFGPGTRLLVL.

V gene TRBV23-1 combines with J gene TRBJ1-1; a possible D gene is TRBD1 (6 bases). TRBV23-1 has ORF status, its function being uncertain. This CDR3 comprises 14 residues. The V and J ends lost 4 bases and 7 bases respectively, with 16 bases between them. The CDR3 protein is CASSLQGRDSEAFF. CDR3 coding DNA: TGCGCCAGCAGTCTACAGGGCAGGGATAGTGAAGCTTTCTTT.

On this clone: This sample includes further DNA sequences coding for the same CDR3. The V call is TRBV6-2 or TRBV6-3, the J call TRBJ2-3, with 7 nucleotides matching TRBD1. Germline CDR1 reads MNHEY; CDR2 reads SVGEGT. The V segment lost 4 bases and the J segment 1 base; nucleotides outside the gene matches: 2. The CDR3 contains 14 residues. The CDR3 region is CASSSGQGTDTQYF. CDR3 nucleotide sequence: TGTGCCAGCAGTTCCGGACAGGGCACAGATACGCAGTATTTT.

The rearrangement joins TRBV30 to TRBJ1-4; D remains unclear. V was shortened by 5 bases and J by 4 bases, with 20 bases between the two germline ends. Germline V gene lookup returns CDR1 GTSNPN and CDR2 SVGIG (reference sequence). The CDR3 contains 16 residues. The CDR3: CAWPGVNGQNNEKLFF. The CDR3 coding sequence is TGTGCCTGGCCCGGGGTTAATGGGCAGAATAATGAAAAACTGTTTTTT.

This chain connects TRBV15 to TRBJ2-5; TRBD1 is a possible D gene (6 bases). The CDR3 is 18 amino acids. In germline, CDR1 is LNHNV, CDR2 YYDKDF (reference sequence). V was clipped by 0 bases and J by 2 bases, with 19 bases between them. The chain's CDR3 is CATSRDSRQAGTQETQYF. For the CDR3, the DNA is TGTGCCACCAGCAGAGATAGTAGGCAGGCAGGGACACAAGAGACCCAGTACTTC. Full variable domain (outside the CDR3, taken from reference TRBV15 and TRBJ2-5): DAMVIQNPRYQVTQFGKPVTLSCSQTLNHNVMYWYQQKSSQAPKLLFHYYDKDFNNEADTPDNFQSRRPNTSFCFLDIRSPGLGDTAMYLCATSRDSRQAGTQETQYFGPGTRLLVL.

This chain links TRBV5-8 with TRBJ1-1; 9 positions agree with TRBD1. CDR3 length: 14 residues. CDR1 is SGHTS, CDR2 YDEGEE, per germline. The V and J ends lost 3 bases and 3 bases, in that order; junction bases with no gene match: 3. CDR3 DNA: TGTGCCAGCAGCTATTGGACAGGGGACACTGAAGCTTTCTTT. Residues: CASSYWTGDTEAFF.

The chain has TRBV10-3 and TRBJ2-7, with a possible D match to TRBD2 (7 bases). V lost 4 bases and J lost 3, with 16 bases in between. Germline CDR1 and CDR2: ENHRY and SYGVKD. This CDR3 region has 15 residues. The DNA of the CDR3 is TGTGCCATCAGTGGAATTAAGGGGGGGATCTACGAGCAGTACTTC. It yields the protein CAISGIKGGIYEQYF.

The chain links TRBV6-6 to TRBJ2-5; tentatively, D is TRBD1 (5 bases). Germline V gene lookup returns CDR1 MNHNY and CDR2 SVGAGI (reference sequence). Trimming pared 5 bases from V and 2 bases from J, leaving 21 bases between. The CDR3 is 17 residues long. The CDR3 nucleotides are TGTGCCAGCAGTCCAGGGTCGGGTGTAGTAGGTCAAGAGACCCAGTACTTC. Amino acids: CASSPGSGVVGQETQYF.

The V and J genes are TRBV9 and TRBJ2-3, with 7 bases lining up with TRBD2. Germline assignment: CDR1 SGDLS and CDR2 YYNGEE. V lost 0 bases and J lost 2; bases outside the gene matches: 6. This CDR3 is built from 16 residues. The DNA for the CDR3 is TGTGCCAGCAGCGTAGAGGTGGGAGGGCACACAGATACGCAGTATTTT. This translates into CASSVEVGGHTDTQYF.

The chain uses TRBV29-1 and TRBJ2-1; TRBD1 agrees at 8 bases. The CDR3 runs to 17 residues. V lost 6 bases, J lost 5 bases, and 18 bases stayed unmatched. CDR1 and CDR2 from the germline V gene are SQVTM and ANQGSEA. The CDR3 loop reads CSVKVSAGTGLDNEQFF. The CDR3 DNA reads TGCAGCGTCAAAGTGTCAGCCGGGACAGGACTCGACAATGAGCAGTTCTTC.

The chain has TRBV7-2 and TRBJ2-7; the match to TRBD1 covers 8 bases. V was pared by 5 bases and J by 6 bases, with 15 bases of the junction left unmatched. Looked up from germline, CDR1 is SGHTA and CDR2 is FQGNSA. This CDR3 is built from 16 residues. In DNA, the CDR3 is TGTGCCAGCAGCCCACGACAGGGGCCCCCTCAGGGCGAGCAGTACTTC. Protein product: CASSPRQGPPQGEQYF.

The gene calls are TRBV11-3 and TRBJ2-7, with TRBD1 matching 7 bases. The germline V gene encodes CDR1 SGHNT and CDR2 YENEEA. This CDR3 spans 13 amino acids. The trim removed 5 bases at V and 3 bases at J, leaving 4 bases unmatched. The CDR3 sequence is CASSPGTDYEQYV. CDR3 bases: TGTGCCAGCAGCCCCGGGACAGACTACGAGCAGTACGTC.

V and J are TRBV6-5 and TRBJ2-5, with D maybe TRBD2 (7 bases). V was clipped by 6 bases and J by 7 bases, with 12 bases between them. Germline assignment: CDR1 MNHEY and CDR2 SVGAGI. This CDR3 has 12 residues. The CDR3 is CASRGGGWTQYF. For the CDR3, the DNA is TGTGCCAGCAGGGGAGGGGGATGGACCCAGTACTTC.

There are a few counts of this clone. V gene TRBV11-2 combines with J gene TRBJ2-5; D remains ambiguous. Germline CDR1 and CDR2: SGHAT and FQNNGV. The CDR3 has 11 residues. The V end lost 5 bases, the J end lost 5 bases, and 6 bases lay between the germline ends. In DNA, the CDR3 is TGTGCCAGCAGCCCCCAGGAGACCCAGTACTTC. Amino acids: CASSPQETQYF.

The CDR3 DNA reads as TGTGCCAGCAGTCGCGGAAGAAATCAGCCCCAGCATTTT. Encoded protein: CASSRGRNQPQHF. The V call is TRBV6-5, the J call TRBJ1-5; D is unclear. Germline V gives CDR1 MNHEY, CDR2 SVGAGI. The CDR3 contains 13 residues. V lost 5 bases, J lost 4 bases, and 9 bases lay in between.

This clone was seen only once. This sequence joins TRBV12-5 and TRBJ2-1, with a possible D match to TRBD1 (6 bases). The CDR3 has 15 amino acids. The germline CDR1 and CDR2 sequences are LGHNT and FRNRAP. V was shortened by 2 bases and J by 6 bases, with 14 bases between the two germline ends. As DNA, the CDR3 is TGTGCTAGTGGTTTGAACCAGGGGATAATCAATGAGCAGTTCTTC. Translation: CASGLNQGIINEQFF.

The chain is built from TRBV21-1 and TRBJ1-2; TRBD1 is the table's D call, not checked against the DNA. TRBV21-1 is classified as a pseudogene. The CDR3 sequence is 14 residues long. Here the CDR3 DNA reads TGTGCCAGCAGCAAAGCGCCACAGTTCTATGGCTACACCTTC. Encoded protein: CASSKAPQFYGYTF.

CDR3 DNA: TGTGCCATCAGTGGGACTAGCGGGGGCCCAGATACGCAGTATTTT. Translating it yields CAISGTSGGPDTQYF. This chain connects TRBV10-3 to TRBJ2-3, with 13 bases fitting TRBD2. V was pared by 4 bases and J by 4 bases, with 2 bases of the junction left unmatched. This CDR3 is 15 amino acids long. CDR1 is ENHRY and CDR2 is SYGVKD in the germline V gene.

This clone has a handful of counts. The J gene is TRBJ1-4, the V gene TRBV2; 7 bases agree with TRBD1. The CDR3 covers 14 residues. V shed 1 base, J shed 8 bases, and the junction held 4 bases outside the gene matches. Per the germline V gene, CDR1 is SNHLY and CDR2 is FYNNEI. The CDR3 region has the DNA TGTGCCAGCAGTGAAGTACAGGGGCGGGAAAAACTGTTTTTT. The encoded protein is CASSEVQGREKLFF.